This T cell receptor beta chain was retrieved from a study of identifying expanded T cells in peripheral blood (dated by TCRdb to between 2018 and 2021). About the full investigation: Technical replicates were generated by sequencing separate aliquots of the same genomic DNA pool, with four replicates compared pairwise. General study outcomes and caveats: Both the number of clones called differentially abundant and the false-positive rate were significantly reduced by the beta-binomial model across all healthy-donor time intervals. The authors expected that over much longer intervals, such as months to years, biological variance in healthy repertoires might increase even further. The binomial model flagged around 1.3 differentially abundant clones between technical replicates, compared with approximately 15 over roughly 2 weeks and roughly 19 over four weeks. In all healthy donors, the variance in clone template counts between samples taken two weeks apart rose significantly as total template count increased.

The immunoSEQ Assay, which relies on bias-controlled multiplex PCR amplification of genomic DNA, was used to profile TCRbeta CDR3 regions. Per the authors' processing: To quantify the absolute abundance of each unique TCRbeta CDR3 region, the sequences were collapsed and filtered. Two models were used to test differential abundance: a binomial model (Fisher-equivalent) and a beta-binomial model that adds time-dependent variance fitted from healthy donors. Any clone with fewer than 5 combined templates was excluded, and a clone was called differentially abundant if its Benjamini-Hochberg FDR was below 0.01. Beta-binomial variance was modeled as a function of total template count across the two samples using the form v = (b*log(k)+a)^2. TCRdb carries this immuneACCESS record with in-frame sequences only. Its versions omit some clonotypes, under half of them owing to an unresolved V gene in the studies checked, with the rest unexplained. The D gene and trimming were derived from the DNA, and the V and J assignments and clone size from that table. Recorded for this sample are about 100,000 clones; about 87% of them occurred a single time. The top ten clonotypes cover more than 5.5% of the sample.

The CDR3 runs 14 amino acids, cysteine and phenylalanine included. Just the 42-base CDR3 DNA is kept, in frame starting at base 1. V sheds 3 bases and J sheds 4 bases, leaving 14 bases between their ends. CDR1 and CDR2 are read off the germline V gene as SGHDT and YYEEEE. No immune events such as infections were documented for the healthy donors during the collection period. To calibrate time-dependent variance in a beta-binomial model of T-cell clone differential abundance, blood repertoires from healthy donors were used as a training cohort. The training cohort included around ten healthy donors, of whom 3 were female and 7 were male. An age range of about 29 to 65 years, with an average of 43 years, was recorded for the donors. Whole blood, obtained from a commercial supplier, was collected from each healthy donor at three time points spaced around 13 days apart. For immunosequencing, genomic DNA was extracted from whole blood that had not been sorted.

A word on this clone: What antigen it recognizes has not been identified. It has no much larger one-base neighbor in the sample; base qualities were not kept.

Recombination connected TRBV5-6 to TRBJ2-7, with no confident D gene call. The receptor was isolated from a person aged 18 to 70 in good health. The sequencing input was blood. The CDR3 corresponds to CASSYILRHYEQYF. The DNA sequence reads TGTGCCAGCAGCTACATCCTGAGGCATTACGAGCAGTACTTC.